There are a few counts of the clone carrying this TCR beta chain. These data belong to a study of cytomegalovirus exposure and HLA in healthy donors. Here immunoSEQ multiplex PCR was the method, and the copy in TCRdb shows in-frame clones only, minus some. This sample has 100,000 to 150,000 clones, with 80% to 90% found just once. Specimen: PBMCs. The clonotype originates from a man aged 18 to 29 in good health and CMV-seropositive.

The CDR3 DNA reads TGTGCCAGCACTCGACAGACTGGAGAGACCCAGTACTTC. Encoded protein: CASTRQTGETQYF. The chain joins TRBV7-2 to TRBJ2-5; weak D call: TRBD1 (5 bases). The CDR3 has 13 residues. The germline CDR1 and CDR2 sequences are SGHTA and FQGNSA. Trimming stripped 7 bases from V and 4 bases from J, with 13 bases between.